The sequence of this T cell receptor beta chain was determined in a study of T cells in Graves' hyperthyroidism and ophthalmopathy. Any patient presenting with uncontrolled infection, other autoimmune disease, pregnancy or lactation was left out. Details on this clonotype: Its cognate antigen is unknown.

The TCR beta CDR3 regions underwent amplification using RNA transcripts as the source. Using the HTBI primer set, a first-round RT-PCR was run on the TCR CDR3. TCRdb reanalysed the multiplex PCR reads using MiXCR and keeps one entry per CDR3 protein. This sample carries roughly 570,000 distinct CDR3 sequences, about 43% of them seen once, and the ten largest clones take around 8%. This CDR3 has 14 residues. Trimming stripped 3 bases from V and 5 bases from J, with 11 bases between. CDR1 and CDR2 (germline): SNHLY, FYNNEI. Overall study findings and caveats: Ophthalmopathy onset followed model prediction by a median about seven months.

The TCR comes from a woman younger than 35 with Graves' hyperthyroidism. The chain is built from TRBV2 and TRBJ1-5; no clear D. The specimen sequenced was peripheral blood or thyroid tissue (not recorded which). The CDR3 coding sequence is TGTGCCAGCAGTGAGGGAGGGAGGCATCAGCCCCAGCATTTT. This sequence encodes CASSEGGRHQPQHF.